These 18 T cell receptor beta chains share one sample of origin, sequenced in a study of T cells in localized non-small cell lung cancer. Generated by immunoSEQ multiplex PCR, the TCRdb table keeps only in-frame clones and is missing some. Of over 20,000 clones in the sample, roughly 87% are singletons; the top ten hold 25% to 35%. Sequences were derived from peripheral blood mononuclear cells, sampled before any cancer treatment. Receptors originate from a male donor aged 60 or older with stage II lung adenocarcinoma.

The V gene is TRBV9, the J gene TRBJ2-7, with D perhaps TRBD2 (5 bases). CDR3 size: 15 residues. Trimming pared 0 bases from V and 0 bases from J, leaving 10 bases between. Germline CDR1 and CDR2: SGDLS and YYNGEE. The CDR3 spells CASSVVPSRSYEQYF. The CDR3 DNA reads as TGTGCCAGCAGCGTAGTTCCTAGCCGCTCCTACGAGCAGTACTTC.

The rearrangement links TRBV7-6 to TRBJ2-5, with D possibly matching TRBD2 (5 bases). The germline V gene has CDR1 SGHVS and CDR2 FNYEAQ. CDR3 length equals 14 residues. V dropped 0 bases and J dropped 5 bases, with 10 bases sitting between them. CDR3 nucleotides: TGTGCCAGCAGCTTAGCGGCCACGGGGGAGACCCAGTACTTC. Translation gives CASSLAATGETQYF.

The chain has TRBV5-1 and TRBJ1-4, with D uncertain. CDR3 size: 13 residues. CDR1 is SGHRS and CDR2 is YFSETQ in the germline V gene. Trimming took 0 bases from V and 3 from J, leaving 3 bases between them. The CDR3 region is CASSLVPNEKLFF. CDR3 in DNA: TGCGCCAGCAGCTTGGTACCTAATGAAAAACTGTTTTTT.

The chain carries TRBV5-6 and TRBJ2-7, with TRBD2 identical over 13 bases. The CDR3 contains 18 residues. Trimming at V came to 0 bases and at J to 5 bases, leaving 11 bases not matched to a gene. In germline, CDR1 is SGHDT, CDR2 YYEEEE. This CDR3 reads CASSLVTSGRPGMNEQYF. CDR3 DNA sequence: TGTGCCAGCAGCTTGGTGACTAGCGGGAGGCCGGGTATGAACGAGCAGTACTTC.

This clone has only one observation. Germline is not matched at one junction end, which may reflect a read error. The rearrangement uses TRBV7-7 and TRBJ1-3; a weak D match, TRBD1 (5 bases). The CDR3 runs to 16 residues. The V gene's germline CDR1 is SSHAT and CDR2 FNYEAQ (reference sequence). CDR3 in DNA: TGTGCTAGCAGCCAAGGGACGTTTAGCTCTGGAAACACCATATATTTT. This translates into CASSQGTFSSGNTIYF.

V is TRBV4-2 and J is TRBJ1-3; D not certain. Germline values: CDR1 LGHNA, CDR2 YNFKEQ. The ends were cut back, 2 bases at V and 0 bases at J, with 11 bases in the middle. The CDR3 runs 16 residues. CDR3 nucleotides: TGTGCCAGCAGCCAACCCCACTTGGACTCTGGAAACACCATATATTTT. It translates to CASSQPHLDSGNTIYF.

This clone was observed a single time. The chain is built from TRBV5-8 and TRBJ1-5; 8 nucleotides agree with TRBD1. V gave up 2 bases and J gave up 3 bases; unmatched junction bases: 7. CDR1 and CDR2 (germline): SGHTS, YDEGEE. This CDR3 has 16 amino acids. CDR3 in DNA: TGTGCCAGCAGCTTTGACGGGACAGGAGTCAATCAGCCCCAGCATTTT. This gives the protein CASSFDGTGVNQPQHF.

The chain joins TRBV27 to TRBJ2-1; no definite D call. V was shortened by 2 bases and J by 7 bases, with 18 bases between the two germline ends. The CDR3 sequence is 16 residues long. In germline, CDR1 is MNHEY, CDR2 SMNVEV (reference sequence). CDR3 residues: CASSLGSGTPRNEQFF. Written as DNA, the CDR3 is TGTGCCAGCAGTTTAGGGTCGGGCACCCCTCGAAATGAGCAGTTCTTC.

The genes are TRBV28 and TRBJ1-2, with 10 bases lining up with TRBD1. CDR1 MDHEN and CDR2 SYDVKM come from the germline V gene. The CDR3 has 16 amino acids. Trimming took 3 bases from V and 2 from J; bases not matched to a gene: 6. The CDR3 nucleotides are TGTGCCAGCAGTTTCGACTGGACAGGGGGGAACTATGGCTACACCTTC. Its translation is CASSFDWTGGNYGYTF.

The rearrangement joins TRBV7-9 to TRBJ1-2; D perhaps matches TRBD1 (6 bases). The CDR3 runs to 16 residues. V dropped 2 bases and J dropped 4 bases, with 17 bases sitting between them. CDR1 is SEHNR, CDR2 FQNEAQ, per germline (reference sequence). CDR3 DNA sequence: TGTGCCAGCAGCTTATCCCGAGAACAGGGTCTCTATGGCTACACCTTC. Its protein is CASSLSREQGLYGYTF.

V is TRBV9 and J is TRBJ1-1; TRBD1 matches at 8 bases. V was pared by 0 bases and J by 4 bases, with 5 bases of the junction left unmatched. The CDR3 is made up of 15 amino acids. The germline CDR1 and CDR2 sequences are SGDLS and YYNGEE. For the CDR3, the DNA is TGTGCCAGCAGCGTAGCTCAGGGGGCGGCCACTGAAGCTTTCTTT. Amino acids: CASSVAQGAATEAFF.

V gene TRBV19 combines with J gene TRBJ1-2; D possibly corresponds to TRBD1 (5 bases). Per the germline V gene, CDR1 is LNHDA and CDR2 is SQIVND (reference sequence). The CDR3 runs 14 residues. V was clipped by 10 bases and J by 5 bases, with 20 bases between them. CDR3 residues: CAIRDEDGLYGYTF. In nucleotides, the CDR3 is TGTGCCATTCGGGACGAGGATGGCCTTTATGGCTACACCTTC.

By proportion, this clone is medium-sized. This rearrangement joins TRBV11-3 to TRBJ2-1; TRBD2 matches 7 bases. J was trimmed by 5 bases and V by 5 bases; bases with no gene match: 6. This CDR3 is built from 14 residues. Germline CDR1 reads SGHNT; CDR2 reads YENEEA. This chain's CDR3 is CASSAGTTNNEQFF. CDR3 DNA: TGTGCCAGCAGCGCCGGGACTACAAACAATGAGCAGTTCTTC.

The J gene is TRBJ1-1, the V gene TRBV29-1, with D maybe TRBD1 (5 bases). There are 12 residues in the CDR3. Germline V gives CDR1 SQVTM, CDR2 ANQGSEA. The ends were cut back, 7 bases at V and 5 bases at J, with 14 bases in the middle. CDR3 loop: CSADLGGTEAFF. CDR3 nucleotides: TGCAGCGCAGACCTTGGGGGGACTGAAGCTTTCTTT.

DNA of the CDR3: TGTGCCAGCAGCCTAACTAGCGGGAGACTGAATGAGCAGTTCTTC. It codes for CASSLTSGRLNEQFF. V gene TRBV14 combines with J gene TRBJ2-1; 11 bases are a match to TRBD2. The V segment lost 4 bases and the J segment 7 bases; nucleotides outside the gene matches: 6. Germline CDR1 is SGHDN and CDR2 is FVKESK. This CDR3 is built from 15 residues. The entire variable domain, with the rest obtained from reference TRBV14 and TRBJ2-1, is as follows: EAGVTQFPSHSVIEKGQTVTLRCDPISGHDNLYWYRRVMGKEIKFLLHFVKESKQDESGMPNNRFLAERTGGTYSTLKVQPAELEDSGVYFCASSLTSGRLNEQFFGPGTRLTVL.

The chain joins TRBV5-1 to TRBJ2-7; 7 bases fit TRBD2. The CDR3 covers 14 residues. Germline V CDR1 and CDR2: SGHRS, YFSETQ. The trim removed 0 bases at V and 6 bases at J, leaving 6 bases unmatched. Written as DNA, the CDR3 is TGCGCCAGCAGCTTGGTTCCAACGGGGGGCGAGCAGTACTTC. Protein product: CASSLVPTGGEQYF. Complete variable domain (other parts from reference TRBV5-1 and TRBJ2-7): KAGVTQTPRYLIKTRGQQVTLSCSPISGHRSVSWYQQTPGQGLQFLFEYFSETQRNKGNFPGRFSGRQFSNSRSEMNVSTLELGDSALYLCASSLVPTGGEQYFGPGTRLTVT.

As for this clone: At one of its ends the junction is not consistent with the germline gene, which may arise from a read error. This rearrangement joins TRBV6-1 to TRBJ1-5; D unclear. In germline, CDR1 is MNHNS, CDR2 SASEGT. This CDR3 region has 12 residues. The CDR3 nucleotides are TGTGCCAGCAGTGAAGAAGGATTTACCCGAAATTTT. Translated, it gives CASSEEGFTRNF.

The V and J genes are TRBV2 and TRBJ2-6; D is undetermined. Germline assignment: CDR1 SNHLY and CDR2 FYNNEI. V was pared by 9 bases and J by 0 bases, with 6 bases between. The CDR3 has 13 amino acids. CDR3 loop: CASVYSGANVLTF. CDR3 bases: TGTGCCAGTGTGTACTCTGGGGCCAACGTCCTGACTTTC.